The source of this T cell receptor (beta chain) is a study of metastatic and nonmetastatic thyroid tumors. On the study more broadly: Samples came from malignant and benign thyroid patients, and repertoires were compared across blood and tumor or nodule tissue.

In the authors' workflow: A classifier of distant metastasis in papillary thyroid cancer was built from CDR3 differences (across clinicopathological groups). TCRdb re-clonotyped the PCR reads via MiXCR. The V and J calls were determined by TCRdb, not by the authors. The sample holds about 32,000 clones, around 19% seen once. The V end was cut by 3 bases, the J end by 7 bases, with 9 bases between. CDR3 length: 12 residues. CDR1 is MDHEN and CDR2 is SYDVKM in the germline V gene. Points from the study as a whole: As reported, TCR beta diversity in blood and tumor was significantly higher in malignant thyroid tumors than in benign nodules.

This clone was counted ten times or more. Its matching antigen is unknown. All patients were untreated before thyroid surgery. This TCR derives from a female donor with papillary thyroid cancer or a benign thyroid nodule (not recorded which). Some clones in this sample may be carry-over from other donors' samples. The sequenced material came from blood. J is TRBJ1-1 and V is TRBV28, with D possibly matching TRBD1 (5 bases). The CDR3 here is CASSLGQFEAFF. The CDR3 region has the DNA TGTGCCAGCAGTTTGGGGCAGTTTGAAGCTTTCTTT.